This is a list of T cell receptor beta chains from one sample in a study of T cells after yellow fever vaccination. TCRdb used MiXCR to reprocess the 5' RACE reads, holding one entry per CDR3 protein. Among 500,000 to 650,000 distinct CDR3 sequences, approximately 13% were seen once, and the ten largest hold around 15%. Sequencing used PBMCs, obtained on the day of the yellow fever booster vaccination. These receptors originate from a man aged 25 to 45 who received the YFV17D yellow fever vaccine. Both conserved end residues are part of each CDR3. Fields, in order: clone size, V gene, D gene, J gene, CDR3 protein, CDR3 DNA. The D gene is left open where the match is weak. Clone size is shown for a subset of rows, as once, few, many or a class of expanded clone.

size: few; V: TRBV5-1; D: NA; J: TRBJ1-4; CDR3: CASARTPNEKLFF; DNA: TGCGCCAGCGCCAGGACACCTAATGAAAAACTGTTTTTT
size: few; V: TRBV6-5; D: NA; J: TRBJ1-6; CDR3: CASSLGTGNSPLHF; DNA: TGTGCCAGCAGTCTAGGGACGGGTAATTCACCCCTCCACTTT
size: NA; V: TRBV6-2/TRBV6-3; D: NA; J: TRBJ1-1; CDR3: CASSYSNGPLNTEAFF; DNA: TGTGCCAGCAGTTACTCGAATGGGCCTTTGAACACTGAAGCTTTCTTT
size: NA; V: TRBV20-1; D: TRBD2; J: TRBJ2-1; CDR3: CSASSGRPDEQFF; DNA: TGCAGTGCTAGTAGCGGGAGGCCGGATGAGCAGTTCTTC
size: few; V: TRBV6-2/TRBV6-3; D: TRBD2; J: TRBJ2-3; CDR3: CASSYSISGSLFAHTDTQYF; DNA: TGTGCCAGCAGTTACTCGATCAGCGGGAGCCTTTTCGCACACACAGATACGCAGTATTTT
size: few; V: TRBV10-3; D: NA; J: TRBJ2-7; CDR3: CAISAGLEGSYEQYF; DNA: TGTGCCATCAGTGCGGGACTTGAAGGCTCCTACGAGCAGTACTTC
size: NA; V: TRBV14; D: TRBD1; J: TRBJ2-5; CDR3: CASSPYRGPKETQYF; DNA: TGTGCCAGCAGCCCCTACAGGGGTCCTAAGGAGACCCAGTACTTC
size: few; V: TRBV11-2; D: NA; J: TRBJ2-3; CDR3: CASSPWRETTDTQYF; DNA: TGTGCCAGCAGCCCTTGGAGAGAGACCACAGATACGCAGTATTTT
size: NA; V: TRBV5-8; D: NA; J: TRBJ2-3; CDR3: CASSLEGGIDTQYF; DNA: TGTGCCAGCAGCTTGGAGGGCGGGATAGATACGCAGTATTTT
size: NA; V: TRBV7-2; D: NA; J: TRBJ2-3; CDR3: CASSSQYTQYF; DNA: TGTGCCAGCAGCTCCCAATATACGCAGTATTTT
size: few; V: TRBV2; D: NA; J: TRBJ2-7; CDR3: CASSDPGEKTYEQYF; DNA: TGTGCCAGCAGTGATCCGGGAGAAAAGACCTACGAGCAGTACTTC